This T cell receptor beta chain comes out of a study of Graves' ophthalmopathy and Graves' hyperthyroidism. The study's findings and limits: Ophthalmopathy could be told apart from stable hyperthyroidism by a 13-signature model (about 89% sensitivity, roughly 81% specificity). Most expanded thyroid clonotypes above 0.001 frequency also appeared in blood.

Germline CDR1 reads SGDLS; CDR2 reads YYNGEE. The CDR3 length is 13 residues. Trimming pared 6 bases from V and 5 bases from J, leaving 14 bases between. In this sample, this clonotype turned up a few times. As yet, its antigen is unknown. Amplification from RNA transcripts yielded the TCR beta CDR3 regions. First-round RT-PCR employed HTBI primers, with a second-round multiplex PCR after it. MiXCR was run by TCRdb on the multiplex PCR reads, yielding one entry per CDR3 protein. Of 650,000 to 900,000 distinct CDR3 sequences in the sample, 40% were seen once. No donor had other autoimmune disease, uncontrolled infection, pregnancy or lactation.

Material for sequencing was peripheral blood. This clonotype was sampled from an adult man with Graves' ophthalmopathy. This chain links TRBV9 with TRBJ1-1; D perhaps matches TRBD1 (6 bases). The CDR3 DNA sequence: TGTGCCAGCACCGGGCCAGGGGAAACTGAAGCTTTCTTT. Protein: CASTGPGETEAFF.